Listed here are 8 T cell receptor beta chains from one sample, sequenced in a study of T-cell reconstitution after alpha-beta-depleted transplantation in children. Study results and caveats: Newly generated T cells supplied most T-cell counts and diversity one year post-transplant.

The TCRbeta library was prepared with unique molecular identifiers. TCRdb re-called the PCR reads with MiXCR, one entry per CDR3 protein. The table includes about 300,000 distinct CDR3 sequences, approximately 7.3% detected once. For these receptors, no antigen is known. Sequencing was performed on peripheral blood, taken 360 days after TCRalphabeta/CD19-depleted stem cell transplant. These receptors originate from a female patient aged 2 to 10 who had a stem cell transplant for Fanconi anemia, so the T cells may come from the graft donor.

This clonotype was recorded a few times. V gene TRBV9 combines with J gene TRBJ1-2, with D unclear. The CDR3 loop spans 14 amino acids. Germline V lookup: CDR1 SGDLS, CDR2 YYNGEE. The V and J ends lost 0 bases and 4 bases respectively, with 10 bases between them. CDR3: CASSVEARFYGYTF. CDR3 DNA sequence: TGTGCCAGCAGCGTAGAGGCCCGTTTCTATGGCTACACCTTC.

This clonotype has only a few counts. The chain combines TRBV7-2 with TRBJ2-1; D is perhaps TRBD1 or TRBD2 (6 bases each). Germline lookup yields CDR1 SGHTA and CDR2 FQGNSA. Between the trimmed V and J ends, which lost 7 bases and 7 bases, there was a span of 23 bases. This CDR3 comprises 16 residues. The DNA for the CDR3 is TGTGCCAGCAACACCCAGGGGCGGGGAAGGATAAATGAGCAGTTCTTC. Its translation is CASNTQGRGRINEQFF.

This clonotype showed up many times. The chain is built from TRBV5-1 and TRBJ2-3; 12 nucleotides match TRBD2. V trimming: 7 bases; J trimming: 2 bases; junction bases outside the gene matches: 5. Germline CDR1 SGHRS, CDR2 YFSETQ. The CDR3 extends over 15 amino acids. DNA of the CDR3: TGCGCCAGCCGGACTAGCGGGGCGACCACAGATACGCAGTATTTT. It is translated as CASRTSGATTDTQYF.

This clonotype was found a few times. The chain couples TRBV7-3 to TRBJ2-3, with D perhaps being TRBD1 or TRBD2 (5 bases each). V was cut by 5 bases and J by 0 bases, with 12 bases left in between. Germline V gene sequence: CDR1 SGHTA, CDR2 FQGTGA. This CDR3 contains 15 residues. The CDR3 coding sequence is TGTGCCAGCAGCCCAAGGGACGGGAGCACAGATACGCAGTATTTT. It translates to CASSPRDGSTDTQYF.

In its sample, this clonotype was seen a few times. The chain links TRBV27 to TRBJ1-1; D may be TRBD1 (6 bases). CDR1 is MNHEY and CDR2 is SMNVEV in the germline V gene (reference sequence). This CDR3 has 15 amino acids. V lost 1 base, J lost 1 base, and 10 bases lay in between. Here the CDR3 DNA reads TGTGCCAGCAGTTTATGGCAGGGGCCGAACACTGAAGCTTTCTTT. It is translated as CASSLWQGPNTEAFF.

This clonotype was picked up a small number of times. V gene TRBV5-1 combines with J gene TRBJ1-2; D is undetermined. The germline V gene has CDR1 SGHRS and CDR2 YFSETQ. V was shortened by 0 bases and J by 6 bases, with 3 bases between the two germline ends. The CDR3 totals 11 residues. The CDR3 coding sequence is TGCGCCAGCAGCTTGGGTCATGGCTACACCTTC. Amino acid sequence: CASSLGHGYTF.

This clonotype showed up just a few times. The chain employs TRBV27 and TRBJ1-5, with 10 bases that match TRBD1. V trimming: 4 bases; J trimming: 6 bases; junction bases outside the gene matches: 9. The CDR3 totals 16 residues. Germline CDR1 reads MNHEY; CDR2 reads SMNVEV (reference sequence). CDR3 nucleotide sequence: TGTGCCAGCAGTTCCGGGACAGGGGAAGGAGGTCAGCCCCAGCATTTT. It codes for CASSSGTGEGGQPQHF.

Ten or more counts support this clonotype. V is TRBV29-1 and J is TRBJ2-5; perhaps D is TRBD1 or TRBD2 (5 bases each). The length of the CDR3 is 12 residues. V dropped 2 bases and J dropped 5 bases, with 9 bases sitting between them. Germline V gene lookup returns CDR1 SQVTM and CDR2 ANQGSEA. The CDR3 sequence: CSVEWGTETQYF. The CDR3 bases are TGCAGCGTTGAATGGGGGACGGAGACCCAGTACTTC.